These 2 T cell receptor beta chains came from one sample sequenced in a study of T cells in Graves' hyperthyroidism and ophthalmopathy. Amplification yielded TCR beta CDR3 regions, with RNA transcripts as the source. A set of HTBI primers served as the primers for a first-round RT-PCR of the TCR CDR3. Each CDR3 protein is one row after TCRdb ran MiXCR on the multiplex PCR reads. The top ten hold roughly 71% of the sample, which has 140,000 or so distinct CDR3 sequences, approximately 20% seen once. The sequencing sample was made of blood. These receptors all stem from a woman in her forties or fifties with Graves' hyperthyroidism that later progressed to Graves' ophthalmopathy.

This clonotype was counted ten times or more. The gene calls are TRBV12-3 or TRBV12-4 and TRBJ1-1; D might be TRBD1 (6 bases). The CDR3 is 15 residues long. V lost 3 bases, J lost 10 bases, and 21 bases lay in between. The CDR3 here is CASSFSLSSGALAFF. As DNA, the CDR3 is TGTGCCAGCAGTTTTTCATTATCTTCGGGGGCCCTAGCTTTCTTT.

The CDR3 region has the DNA TGTGTTAGCAGTTTCTTGGCAAACAGGGGCAATGAGCAGTTCTTC. It encodes CVSSFLANRGNEQFF. The chain employs TRBV28 and TRBJ2-1; 7 positions match TRBD1. Germline V gene data show CDR1 as MDHEN and CDR2 as SYDVKM. This CDR3 region has 15 residues.